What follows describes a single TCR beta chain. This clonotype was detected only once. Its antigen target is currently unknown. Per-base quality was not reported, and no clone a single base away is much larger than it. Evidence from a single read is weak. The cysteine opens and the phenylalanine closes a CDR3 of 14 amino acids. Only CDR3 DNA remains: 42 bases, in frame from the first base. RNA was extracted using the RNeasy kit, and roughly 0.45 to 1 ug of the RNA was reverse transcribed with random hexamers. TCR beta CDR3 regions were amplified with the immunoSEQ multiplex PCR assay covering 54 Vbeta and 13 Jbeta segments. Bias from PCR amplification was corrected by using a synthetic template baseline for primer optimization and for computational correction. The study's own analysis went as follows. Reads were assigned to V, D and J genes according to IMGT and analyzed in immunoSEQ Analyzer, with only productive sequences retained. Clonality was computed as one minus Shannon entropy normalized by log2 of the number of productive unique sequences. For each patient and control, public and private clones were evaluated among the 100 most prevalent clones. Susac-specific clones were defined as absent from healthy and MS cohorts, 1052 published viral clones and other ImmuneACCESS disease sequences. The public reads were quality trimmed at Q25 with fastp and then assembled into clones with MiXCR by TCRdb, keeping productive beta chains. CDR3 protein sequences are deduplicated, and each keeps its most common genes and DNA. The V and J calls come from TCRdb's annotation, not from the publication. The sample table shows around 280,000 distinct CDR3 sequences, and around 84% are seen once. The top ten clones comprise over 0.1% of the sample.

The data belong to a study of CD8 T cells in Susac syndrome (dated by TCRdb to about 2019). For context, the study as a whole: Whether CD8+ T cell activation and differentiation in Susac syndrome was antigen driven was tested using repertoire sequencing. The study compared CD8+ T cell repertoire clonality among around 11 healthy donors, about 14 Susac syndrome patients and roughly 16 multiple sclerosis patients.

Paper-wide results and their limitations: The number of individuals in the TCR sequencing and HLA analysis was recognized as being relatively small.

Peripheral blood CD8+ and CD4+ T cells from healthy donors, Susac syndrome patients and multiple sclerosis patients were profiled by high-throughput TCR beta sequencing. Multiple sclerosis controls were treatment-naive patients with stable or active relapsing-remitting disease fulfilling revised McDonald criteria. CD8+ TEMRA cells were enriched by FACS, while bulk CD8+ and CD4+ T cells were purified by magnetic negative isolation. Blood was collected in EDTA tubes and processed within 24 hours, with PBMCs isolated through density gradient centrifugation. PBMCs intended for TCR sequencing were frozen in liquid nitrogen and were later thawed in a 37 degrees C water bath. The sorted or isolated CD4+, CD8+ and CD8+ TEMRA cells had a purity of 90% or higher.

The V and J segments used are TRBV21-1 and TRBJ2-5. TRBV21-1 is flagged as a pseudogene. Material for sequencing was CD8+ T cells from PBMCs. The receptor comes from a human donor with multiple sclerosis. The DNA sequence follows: TGTGCCAGCAGCAGCTGGCAGGAGCGAGAGACCCAGTACTTC. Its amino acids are CASSSWQERETQYF.